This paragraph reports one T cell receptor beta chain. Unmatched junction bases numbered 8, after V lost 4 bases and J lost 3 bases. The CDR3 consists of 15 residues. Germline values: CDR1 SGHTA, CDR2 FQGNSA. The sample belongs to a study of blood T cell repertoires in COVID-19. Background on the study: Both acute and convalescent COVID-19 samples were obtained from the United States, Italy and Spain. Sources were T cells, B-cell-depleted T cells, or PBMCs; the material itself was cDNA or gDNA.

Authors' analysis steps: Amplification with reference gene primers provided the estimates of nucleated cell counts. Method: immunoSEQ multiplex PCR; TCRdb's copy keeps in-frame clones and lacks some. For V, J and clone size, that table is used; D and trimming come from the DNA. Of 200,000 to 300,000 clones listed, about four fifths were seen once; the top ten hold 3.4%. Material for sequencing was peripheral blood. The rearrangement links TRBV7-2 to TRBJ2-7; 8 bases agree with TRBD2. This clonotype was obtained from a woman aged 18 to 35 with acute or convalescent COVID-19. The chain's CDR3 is CASSSGGGTVYEQYF. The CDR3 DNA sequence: TGTGCCAGCAGCTCCGGGGGGGGGACTGTCTACGAGCAGTACTTC.